This T cell receptor (beta chain) is drawn from a study of blood T cell repertoires in COVID-19. Turning to the study itself: The United States, Italy and Spain provided the acute and convalescent COVID-19 samples. Sources were T cells, B-cell-depleted T cells, or PBMCs; the material itself was cDNA or gDNA.

CDR3 length: 17 residues. Trimming cost V 1 base and J 4 bases; bases outside gene matches: 8. The germline gives CDR1 SGHAT, CDR2 FQNNGV. The method was immunoSEQ multiplex PCR; TCRdb's version includes in-frame clones alone and lacks a portion of them. This table has around 95,000 clones, 70% to 90% appearing once. The specimen sequenced was peripheral blood. V gene TRBV11-2 combines with J gene TRBJ2-4, with 9 bases that match TRBD1. The source is a human donor in a cohort sampled during active COVID-19. DNA of the CDR3: TGTGCCAGCAGCTTAGTTTTCCGGGACAGGGTAAAAAACATTCAGTACTTC. Translating it yields CASSLVFRDRVKNIQYF.